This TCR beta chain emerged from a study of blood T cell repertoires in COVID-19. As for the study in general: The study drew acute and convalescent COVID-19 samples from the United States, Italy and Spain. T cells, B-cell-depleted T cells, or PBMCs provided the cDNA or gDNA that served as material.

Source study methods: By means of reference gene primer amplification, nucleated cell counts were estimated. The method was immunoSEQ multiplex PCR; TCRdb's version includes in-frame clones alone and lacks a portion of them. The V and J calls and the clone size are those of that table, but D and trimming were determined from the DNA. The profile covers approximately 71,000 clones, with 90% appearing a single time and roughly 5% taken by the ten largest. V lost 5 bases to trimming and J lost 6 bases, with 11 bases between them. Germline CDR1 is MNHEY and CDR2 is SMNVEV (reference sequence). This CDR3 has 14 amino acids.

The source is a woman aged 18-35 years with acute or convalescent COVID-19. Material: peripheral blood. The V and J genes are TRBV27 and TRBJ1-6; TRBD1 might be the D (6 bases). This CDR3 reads CASSTGTSNSPLHF. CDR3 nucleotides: TGTGCCAGCAGTACCGGGACAAGTAATTCACCCCTCCACTTT.